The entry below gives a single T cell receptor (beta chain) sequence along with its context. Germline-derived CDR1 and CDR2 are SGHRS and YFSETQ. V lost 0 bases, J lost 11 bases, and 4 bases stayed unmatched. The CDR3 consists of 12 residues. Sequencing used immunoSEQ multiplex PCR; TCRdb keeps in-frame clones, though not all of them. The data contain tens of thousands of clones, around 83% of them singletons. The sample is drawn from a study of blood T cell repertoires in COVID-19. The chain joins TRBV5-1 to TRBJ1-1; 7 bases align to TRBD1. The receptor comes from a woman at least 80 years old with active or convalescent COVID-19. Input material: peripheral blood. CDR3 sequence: CASSLDRGEAFF. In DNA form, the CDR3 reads TGCGCCAGCAGCTTGGACAGGGGAGAGGCTTTCTTT.